This T cell receptor (beta chain) was identified during a study of blood T cell repertoires in COVID-19. This table comes from immunoSEQ multiplex PCR, and its TCRdb copy is limited to in-frame clones, with some not included. Of about 300,000 clones listed, about nine tenths are singletons. The CDR3 runs 16 residues. Germline CDR1 is MNHEY and CDR2 is SMNVEV (reference sequence). V was clipped by 3 bases and J by 1 base; unmatched bases: 5. Sequenced: PBMCs or T cells enriched from blood (not recorded which). The gene calls are TRBV27 and TRBJ2-1; 8 bases are shared with TRBD2. The origin of this receptor is a young woman who had recovered from COVID-19. The CDR3 DNA reads TGTGCCAGCAGTTTCTTTTCGGGAGGGTCCTACAATGAGCAGTTCTTC. Protein sequence: CASSFFSGGSYNEQFF.